This T cell receptor beta chain was obtained from a study of blood T cell repertoires in COVID-19. Study information: PBMCs, B-cell-depleted T cells, or T cells provided the cDNA or gDNA that made up the material.

TCRdb's table, derived via immunoSEQ multiplex PCR, lists solely in-frame clones and lacks some. The table shows just under 65,000 clones, with over 60% occurring only once. This CDR3 comprises 13 residues. The germline gives CDR1 SNHLY, CDR2 FYNNEI. The ends were cut back, 6 bases at V and 2 bases at J, with 10 bases in the middle. This TCR came from a human donor in a cohort sampled during active COVID-19. Material: peripheral blood. The chain uses TRBV2 and TRBJ2-5; D might be TRBD1 (6 bases). The DNA of the CDR3 is TGTGCCAGCAGCAGGGACAATCAAGAGACCCAGTACTTC. Its protein product is CASSRDNQETQYF.